The 13 T cell receptor beta chains below all came from one sample that was sequenced in a study of T cells in Graves' hyperthyroidism and ophthalmopathy. TCR beta CDR3 regions were amplified from RNA transcripts. First-round RT-PCR of the TCR CDR3 relied on the HTBI primer set. TCRdb reprocessed the multiplex PCR reads via MiXCR and lists one record per CDR3 protein. The table has 450,000 to 550,000 distinct CDR3 sequences, 24% seen once. The sequenced sample was blood. These receptors all stem from a woman in her thirties with Graves' ophthalmopathy.

The chain carries TRBV11-2 and TRBJ1-1; unclear D gene. The CDR3 is 14 residues long. V lost 4 bases to trimming and J lost 5 bases, with 14 bases between them. Germline V CDR1 and CDR2: SGHAT, FQNNGV. The CDR3 DNA reads TGTGCCAGCAGCTCTATCAAGGGTGGAACTGAAGCTTTCTTT. It specifies CASSSIKGGTEAFF. Combining the CDR3 with reference TRBV11-2 and TRBJ1-1 gives the whole variable domain EAGVAQSPRYKIIEKRQSVAFWCNPISGHATLYWYQQILGQGPKLLIQFQNNGVVDDSQLPKDRFSAERLKGVDSTLKIQPAKLEDSAVYLCASSSIKGGTEAFFGQGTRLTVV.

This clonotype has at least ten counts. The rearrangement joins TRBV6-2 or TRBV6-3 to TRBJ2-2, with unresolved D. The germline V gene encodes CDR1 MNHEY and CDR2 SVGEGT. The V and J ends lost 2 bases and 5 bases respectively, with 6 bases between them. The length of the CDR3 is 13 residues. The CDR3 coding sequence is TGTGCCAGCAGTTACAAATGGACCGGGGAGCTGTTTTTT. Protein: CASSYKWTGELFF.

This clonotype has at least ten counts. V and J are TRBV12-3 or TRBV12-4 and TRBJ2-5; D is perhaps TRBD2 (5 bases). V was shortened by 4 bases and J by 2 bases, with 11 bases between the two germline ends. There are 14 residues in the CDR3. In DNA form, the CDR3 reads TGTGCCAGCAGTTCATCAGCGGTTCAAGAGACCCAGTACTTC. Its protein is CASSSSAVQETQYF.

This rearrangement joins TRBV6-5 to TRBJ1-6; possibly TRBD1 for D (6 bases). Trimming removed 4 bases at V and 12 bases at J, with 22 bases between. The CDR3 covers 16 residues. Germline loops: CDR1 MNHEY, CDR2 SVGAGI. CDR3 DNA sequence: TGTGCCAGCAGTTCCTCCAAGACAGGTCAGGGCAGACCCCTCCACTTT. This encodes CASSSSKTGQGRPLHF.

This clonotype showed up many times. The V call is TRBV10-2, the J call TRBJ1-2, with 7 bases aligning to TRBD1. Germline V gives CDR1 WSHSY, CDR2 SAAADI. V lost 1 base and J lost 4; bases outside the gene matches: 6. This CDR3 contains 15 residues. CDR3 nucleotides: TGCGCCAGCAGTGAGTTGGGACAGCTTGTCTATGGCTACACCTTC. Its protein product is CASSELGQLVYGYTF.

This clonotype has more than one count but fewer than ten. The chain links TRBV14 to TRBJ2-7, with 9 nucleotides matching TRBD1. J lost 4 bases, V lost 8 bases, and 21 bases had no gene match. CDR1 and CDR2 (germline): SGHDN, FVKESK. The CDR3 contains 18 residues. CDR3 DNA sequence: TGTGCCAGCGCCTACACCGGGACAGGGTCTTTTGGAGAATACGAGCAGTACTTC. The encoded protein is CASAYTGTGSFGEYEQYF. The complete variable domain, with remaining parts taken from reference TRBV14 and TRBJ2-7, reads EAGVTQFPSHSVIEKGQTVTLRCDPISGHDNLYWYRRVMGKEIKFLLHFVKESKQDESGMPNNRFLAERTGGTYSTLKVQPAELEDSGVYFCASAYTGTGSFGEYEQYFGPGTRLTVT.

This clonotype was found a few times. Given a much more abundant clone one base away, this may be a read error. The V gene is TRBV5-5, the J gene TRBJ2-7, with 8 positions matching TRBD1. V was clipped by 3 bases and J by 3 bases; unmatched bases: 5. CDR1 and CDR2 from the germline V gene are SGHKS and YYEKEE (reference sequence). The CDR3 runs 14 residues. CDR3 sequence: CASSYRDRYYEQYF. For the CDR3, the DNA is TGTGCCAGCAGCTACCGGGACAGGTACTACGAGCAGTACTTC.

Many counts were recorded for this clonotype. The chain links TRBV20-1 to TRBJ1-2, with 10 bases lining up with TRBD1. The ends lost 4 bases at V and 5 bases at J; junction bases unmatched: 10. CDR1 DFQATT and CDR2 SNEGSKA come from the germline V gene (reference sequence). The CDR3 extends over 15 amino acids. In DNA, the CDR3 is TGCAGTGCTACCGCCTCGGGACAGGGGCGGTATGGCTACACCTTC. Protein product: CSATASGQGRYGYTF.

This clonotype was found many times. V is TRBV4-2 and J is TRBJ1-2; the match to TRBD1 covers 7 bases. This CDR3 has 20 amino acids. Germline V gives CDR1 LGHNA, CDR2 YNFKEQ. With V trimmed by 0 bases and J by 3 bases, 19 bases remained unmatched. The DNA of the CDR3 is TGTGCCAGCAGCCAAGATCTTCTCGGGGCAGGGGGGACGGTAGACTATGGCTACACCTTC. Translation: CASSQDLLGAGGTVDYGYTF.

V and J are TRBV29-1 and TRBJ2-7; TRBD1 matches at 8 bases. CDR1 and CDR2 from the germline V gene are SQVTM and ANQGSEA. The CDR3 is made up of 16 amino acids. The trim removed 3 bases at V and 0 bases at J, leaving 10 bases unmatched. The CDR3 here is CSVDNGGTGVSYEQYF. In DNA, the CDR3 is TGCAGCGTTGATAATGGCGGGACAGGAGTCTCCTACGAGCAGTACTTC.

In this sample, this clonotype turned up many times. This sequence joins TRBV6-2 or TRBV6-3 and TRBJ1-1, with 7 bases identical to TRBD1. V lost 7 bases to trimming and J lost 3 bases; unmatched junction nucleotides: 8. Per germline, CDR1 MNHEY and CDR2 SVGEGT. This CDR3 spans 14 amino acids. This chain's CDR3 is CASTLGTAYTEAFF. The DNA for the CDR3 is TGTGCCAGCACACTGGGGACAGCCTACACTGAAGCTTTCTTT.

The chain has TRBV18 and TRBJ1-5; D gene ambiguous. The CDR3 extends over 13 amino acids. Trimming cost V 4 bases and J 5 bases, with 9 bases left between them. Germline values: CDR1 KGHSH, CDR2 LQKENI. This chain's CDR3 is CASSRRSDQPQHF. The CDR3 coding sequence is TGTGCCAGCTCACGTCGATCGGATCAGCCCCAGCATTTT.

The V and J genes are TRBV19 and TRBJ1-1; D might be TRBD1 (5 bases). This CDR3 has 15 amino acids. V lost 1 base and J lost 4, with 13 bases in between. The germline V gene encodes CDR1 LNHDA and CDR2 SQIVND (reference sequence). CDR3 amino acids: CASSIVDGTGTEAFF. The CDR3 nucleotides are TGTGCCAGTAGTATAGTCGACGGGACGGGCACTGAAGCTTTCTTT.